The clone carrying this T cell receptor (beta chain) was counted between two and nine times. Its antigen is unidentified. Given a much more abundant clone one base away, this may be a read error. The library was built from about 370 ng RNA with molecular barcoded adaptors for alpha/delta and beta/gamma chains. TCRdb recomputed calls from the reads with MiXCR, one row per CDR3 protein. The sample carries approximately 90,000 distinct CDR3 sequences, more than 9% recorded once. This specimen comes from a study of read filtering for tumor transcriptome and immune sequencing. About the research overall: R-ISS stage counts were under 10 for I, about 17 for II, about seven for III. Whole-transcriptome libraries were prepared after DNase treatment.

Bone marrow was sampled from every patient at the time of active disease. General study findings and limits: Approximately 80% of IR-seq clonotypes had one read, totaling approximately 3.3% of reads; RNA-seq: 74.6% and 44.6%.

The CDR3 extends over 17 amino acids. Germline values: CDR1 SEHNR, CDR2 FQNEAQ (reference sequence). J lost 12 bases, V lost 4 bases, and 15 bases had no gene match. Sequencing input: a population of CD138-negative cells sorted from bone marrow. The origin of this receptor is a donor at least 40 years old with multiple myeloma. The rearrangement uses TRBV7-9 and TRBJ2-1; TRBD2 matches 13 bases. The CDR3 bases are TGTGCCAGCAGCTCAAAAAGGACTAGCGGGAGAAACCATGTGCAGTTCTTC. Its translation: CASSSKRTSGRNHVQFF.